Sequencing of this T cell receptor (beta chain) was carried out in a study of T cells in Graves' hyperthyroidism and ophthalmopathy. This clonotype was detected ten times or more. V lost 1 base and J lost 0; bases outside the gene matches: 3. Per germline, CDR1 SGHRS and CDR2 YFSETQ. This CDR3 contains 16 residues. Ophthalmopathy patients showed a Clinical Activity Score of at least 3, NOSPECS grade of at least 4 and duration under 3 months. There were TCR beta CDR3 regions amplified from RNA transcripts. HTBI primers drove first-round RT-PCR of the TCR CDR3. TCRdb used MiXCR to reprocess the multiplex PCR reads, holding one entry per CDR3 protein. Of more than 500,000 distinct CDR3 sequences listed, about 15% were seen once; the top ten hold around 28%.

The sequence came from a woman in her 30s with Graves' ophthalmopathy. The material sequenced was blood. The genes are TRBV5-1 and TRBJ2-1, with TRBD2 identical over 8 bases. This CDR3 is CASSLWSGSSYNEQFF. The CDR3 DNA is TGCGCCAGCAGCTTGTGGAGCGGGAGCTCCTACAATGAGCAGTTCTTC.